This entry lists 5 T cell receptor beta chains sequenced from one sample in a study of blood T cell repertoires in COVID-19 (dated by TCRdb to the early 2020s). The library came from the immunoSEQ multiplex PCR assay. What TCRdb holds here is the immuneACCESS table cut down to in-frame rearrangements. Part of the clones is not present; checked against another copy, under half of the missing clones reflect an unresolved V gene, and the others are unexplained. Counted in this sample were about 83,000 clones; around 86% of them appeared once. The ten largest clones capture about 7.8% of the sample. Sequencing was done on a sample of peripheral blood. The receptor source for this set is a man between 50 and 59 years old with active COVID-19.

V and J are TRBV3-1 (or the pseudogene TRBV3-2) and TRBJ2-5; 14 positions match TRBD2. V was pared by 1 base and J by 1 base, with 2 bases of the junction left unmatched. The CDR3 has 17 residues. Germline CDR1 and CDR2: LGHDT and YNNKEL (reference sequence). In DNA, the CDR3 is TGTGCCAGCAGCCAAGGGGGGACTAGCGGGGGCCAAGAGACCCAGTACTTC. It yields the protein CASSQGGTSGGQETQYF.

The chain recombines TRBV15 with TRBJ2-7, with 7 positions matching TRBD2. CDR3 length: 12 residues. Germline values: CDR1 LNHNV, CDR2 YYDKDF (reference sequence). The J segment lost 7 bases and the V segment lost 5 bases, leaving 5 bases of the junction unmatched. CDR3 sequence reads: CATSPTGGEQYF. DNA of the CDR3: TGTGCCACCAGCCCGACGGGGGGTGAGCAGTACTTC.

The rearrangement uses TRBV18 and TRBJ2-7; 9 bases are shared with TRBD1. CDR3 length equals 14 residues. V was pared by 2 bases and J by 5 bases, with 4 bases of the junction left unmatched. Germline V CDR1 and CDR2: KGHSH, LQKENI. The CDR3 is CASSPGGTGHEQYF. The CDR3 DNA follows: TGTGCCAGCTCACCAGGCGGGACAGGGCACGAGCAGTACTTC.

The chain carries TRBV7-2 and TRBJ2-7, with D possibly being TRBD1 (6 bases). Trimming took off 2 bases at V and 5 bases at J, with 10 bases between the two ends. CDR1 SGHTA and CDR2 FQGNSA come from the germline V gene. The CDR3 length is 13 residues. The CDR3 coding sequence is TGTGCCAGCAGCTTAATGGCAGGGGACGAGCAGTACTTC. It translates to CASSLMAGDEQYF.

V and J are TRBV9 and TRBJ2-5; the match to TRBD2 covers 8 bases. V lost 0 bases to trimming and J lost 5 bases; unmatched junction nucleotides: 3. Germline V lookup: CDR1 SGDLS, CDR2 YYNGEE. The CDR3 is 14 amino acids. CDR3 sequence reads: CASSVGLALETQYF. CDR3 bases: TGTGCCAGCAGCGTAGGACTAGCGCTGGAGACCCAGTACTTC. The whole variable domain, filled in from reference TRBV9 and TRBJ2-5, reads DSGVTQTPKHLITATGQRVTLRCSPRSGDLSVYWYQQSLDQGLQFLIQYYNGEERAKGNILERFSAQQFPDLHSELNLSSLELGDSALYFCASSVGLALETQYFGPGTRLLVL.